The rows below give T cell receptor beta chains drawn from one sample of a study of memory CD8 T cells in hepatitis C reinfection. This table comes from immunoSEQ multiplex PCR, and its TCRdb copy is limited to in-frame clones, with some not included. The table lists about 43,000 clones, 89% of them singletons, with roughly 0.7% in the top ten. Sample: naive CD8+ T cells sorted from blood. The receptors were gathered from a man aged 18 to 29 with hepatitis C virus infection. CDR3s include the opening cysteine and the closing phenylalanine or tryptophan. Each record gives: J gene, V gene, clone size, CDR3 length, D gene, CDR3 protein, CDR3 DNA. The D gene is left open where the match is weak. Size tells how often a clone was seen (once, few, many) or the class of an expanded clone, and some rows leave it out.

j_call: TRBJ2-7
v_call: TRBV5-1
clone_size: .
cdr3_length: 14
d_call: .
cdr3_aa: CASSLGQGGREQYF
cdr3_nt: TGCGCCAGCAGCTTAGGACAGGGAGGGCGCGAGCAGTACTTC

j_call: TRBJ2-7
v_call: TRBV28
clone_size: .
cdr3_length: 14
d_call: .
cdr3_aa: CASSLADNSYEQYF
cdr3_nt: TGTGCCAGCAGTTTAGCCGACAACTCCTACGAGCAGTACTTC

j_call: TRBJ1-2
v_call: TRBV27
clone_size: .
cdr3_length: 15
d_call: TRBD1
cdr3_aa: CASSPTTGGVRGYTF
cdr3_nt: TGTGCCAGCAGTCCGACGACAGGGGGGGTCCGAGGCTACACCTTC

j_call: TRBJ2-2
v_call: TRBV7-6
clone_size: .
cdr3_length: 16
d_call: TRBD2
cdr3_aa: CASSPGLAGEVGELFF
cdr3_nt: TGTGCCAGCAGCCCCGGACTAGCGGGGGAGGTCGGGGAGCTGTTTTTT

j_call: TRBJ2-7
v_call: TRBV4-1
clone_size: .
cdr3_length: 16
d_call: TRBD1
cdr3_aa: CASSQDRGTGSYEQYF
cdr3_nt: TGCGCCAGCAGCCAAGATAGGGGGACAGGGAGCTACGAGCAGTACTTC

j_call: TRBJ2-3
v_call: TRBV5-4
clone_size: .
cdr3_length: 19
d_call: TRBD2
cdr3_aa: CASSPGLAGGPHGTDTQYF
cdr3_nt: TGTGCCAGCAGCCCCGGACTAGCGGGGGGTCCACACGGCACAGATACGCAGTATTTT

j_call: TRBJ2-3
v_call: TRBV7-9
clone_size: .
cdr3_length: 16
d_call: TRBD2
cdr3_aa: CASSLTSGGALDTQYF
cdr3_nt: TGTGCCAGCAGCCTAACTAGCGGGGGGGCCTTAGATACGCAGTATTTT

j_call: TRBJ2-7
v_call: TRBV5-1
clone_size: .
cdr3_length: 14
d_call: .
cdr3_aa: CASSSGLGAYEQYF
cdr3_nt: TGCGCCAGCAGCTCCGGGTTAGGTGCCTACGAGCAGTACTTC

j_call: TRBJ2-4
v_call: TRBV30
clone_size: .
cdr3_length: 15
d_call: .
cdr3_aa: CAWGLLGPQGLIQYF
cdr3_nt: TGTGCCTGGGGGCTCCTGGGACCGCAGGGGTTGATTCAGTACTTC

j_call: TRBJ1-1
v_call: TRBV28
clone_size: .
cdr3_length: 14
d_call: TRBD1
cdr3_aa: CASSLDRGGTEAFF
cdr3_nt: TGTGCCAGCAGTCTGGACAGGGGGGGCACTGAAGCTTTCTTT

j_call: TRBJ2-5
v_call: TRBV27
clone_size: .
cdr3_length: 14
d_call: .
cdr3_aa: CASSLLADQETQYF
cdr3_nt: TGTGCCAGCAGCCTACTAGCCGACCAAGAGACCCAGTACTTC

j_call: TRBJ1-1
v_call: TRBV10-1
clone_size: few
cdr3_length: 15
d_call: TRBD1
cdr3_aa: CASSESWDRESEAFF
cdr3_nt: TGCGCCAGCAGTGAGTCCTGGGACAGGGAATCCGAAGCTTTCTTT

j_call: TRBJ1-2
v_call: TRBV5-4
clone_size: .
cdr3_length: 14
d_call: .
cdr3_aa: CASSLDSINYGYTF
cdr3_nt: TGTGCCAGCAGCCTGGACAGCATTAACTATGGCTACACCTTC

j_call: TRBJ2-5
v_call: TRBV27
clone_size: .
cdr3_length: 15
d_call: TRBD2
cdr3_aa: CASSSSGNSQETQYF
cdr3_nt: TGTGCCAGCAGCAGTAGCGGGAACTCCCAAGAGACCCAGTACTTC

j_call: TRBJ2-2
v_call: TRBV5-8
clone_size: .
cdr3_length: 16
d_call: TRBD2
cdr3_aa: CASSWSGGANTGELFF
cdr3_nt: TGTGCCAGCAGCTGGAGCGGGGGGGCCAACACCGGGGAGCTGTTTTTT

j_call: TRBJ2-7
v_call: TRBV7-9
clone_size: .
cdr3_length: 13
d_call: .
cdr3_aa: CASSLDSGSEQYF
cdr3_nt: TGTGCCAGCAGCTTAGACAGTGGCTCCGAGCAGTACTTC

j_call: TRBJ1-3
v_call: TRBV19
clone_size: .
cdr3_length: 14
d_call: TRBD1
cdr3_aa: CASSYRGSGNTIYF
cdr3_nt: TGTGCCAGCTCCTACAGGGGCTCTGGAAACACCATATATTTT

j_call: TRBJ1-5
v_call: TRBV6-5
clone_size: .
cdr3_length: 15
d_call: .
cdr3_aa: CASRPTGNSNQPQHF
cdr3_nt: TGTGCCAGCAGACCTACAGGAAATAGCAATCAGCCCCAGCATTTT

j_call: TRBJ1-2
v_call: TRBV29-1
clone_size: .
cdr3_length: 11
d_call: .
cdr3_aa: CSVPQGYGYTF
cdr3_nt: TGCAGCGTACCTCAGGGATATGGCTACACCTTC

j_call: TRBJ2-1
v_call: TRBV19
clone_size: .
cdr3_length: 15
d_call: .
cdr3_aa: CASSIGGGEDNEQFF
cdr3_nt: TGTGCCAGTAGTATTGGAGGGGGCGAGGACAATGAGCAGTTCTTC

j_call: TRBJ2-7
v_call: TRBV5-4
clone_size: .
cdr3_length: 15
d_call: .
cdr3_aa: CASSLALERDNEQYF
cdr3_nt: TGTGCCAGCAGCTTGGCATTAGAGCGGGACAACGAGCAGTACTTC

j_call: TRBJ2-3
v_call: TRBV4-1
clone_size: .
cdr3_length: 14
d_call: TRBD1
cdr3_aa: CASSPEGGSDTQYF
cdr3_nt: TGCGCCAGCAGCCCCGAAGGGGGCAGTGATACGCAGTATTTT

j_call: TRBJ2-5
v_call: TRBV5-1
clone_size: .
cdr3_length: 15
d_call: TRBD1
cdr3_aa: CASSLGTGGSETQYF
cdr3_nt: TGCGCCAGCAGCTTAGGGACAGGGGGATCGGAGACCCAGTACTTC

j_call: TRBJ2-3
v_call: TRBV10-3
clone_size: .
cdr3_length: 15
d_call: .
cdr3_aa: CAISDSGGSTDTQYF
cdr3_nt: TGTGCCATCAGTGACTCGGGCGGGAGCACAGATACGCAGTATTTT

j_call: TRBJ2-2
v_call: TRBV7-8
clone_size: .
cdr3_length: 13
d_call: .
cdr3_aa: CASSLLGAGELFF
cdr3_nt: TGTGCCAGCAGCTTACTCGGGGCCGGGGAGCTGTTTTTT

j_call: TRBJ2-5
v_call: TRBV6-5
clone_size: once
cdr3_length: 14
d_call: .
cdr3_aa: CASRLQRYQETQYF
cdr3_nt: TGTGCCAGCAGGCTTCAGAGGTACCAAGAGACCCAGTACTTC

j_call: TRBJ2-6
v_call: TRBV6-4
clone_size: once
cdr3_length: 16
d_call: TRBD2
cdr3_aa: CASSASGGAGANVLTF
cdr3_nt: TGTGCCAGCAGTGCTAGCGGGGGGGCCGGGGCCAACGTCCTGACTTTC

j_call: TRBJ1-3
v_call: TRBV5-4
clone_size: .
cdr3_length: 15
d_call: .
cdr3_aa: CASSLGSGSGNTIYF
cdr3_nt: TGTGCCAGCAGCTTGGGGTCGGGAAGTGGAAACACCATATATTTT

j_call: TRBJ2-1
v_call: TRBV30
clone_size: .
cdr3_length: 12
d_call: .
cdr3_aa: CAWSVLSNEQFF
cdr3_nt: TGTGCCTGGAGTGTACTGAGCAATGAGCAGTTCTTC

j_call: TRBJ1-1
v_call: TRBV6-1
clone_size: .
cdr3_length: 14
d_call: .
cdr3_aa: CASTPSQGITEAFF
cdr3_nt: TGTGCCAGCACTCCATCGCAGGGGATCACTGAAGCTTTCTTT

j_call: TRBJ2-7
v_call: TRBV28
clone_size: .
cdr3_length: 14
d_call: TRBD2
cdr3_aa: CASSPFGGAYEQYF
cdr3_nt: TGTGCCAGCAGTCCCTTTGGGGGGGCCTACGAGCAGTACTTC

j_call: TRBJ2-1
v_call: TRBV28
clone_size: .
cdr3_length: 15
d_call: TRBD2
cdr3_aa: CASSFRLAADNEQFF
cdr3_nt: TGTGCCAGCAGTTTTCGGCTAGCGGCAGACAATGAGCAGTTCTTC

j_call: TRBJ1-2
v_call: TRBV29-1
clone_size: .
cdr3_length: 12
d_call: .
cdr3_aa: CSVDPGSWGYTF
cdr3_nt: TGCAGCGTTGACCCAGGGTCATGGGGCTACACCTTC

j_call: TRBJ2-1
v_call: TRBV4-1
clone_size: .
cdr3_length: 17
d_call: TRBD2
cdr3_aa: CASSNGLAGGTGHEQFF
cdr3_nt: TGCGCCAGCAGCAACGGACTAGCGGGGGGGACGGGACATGAGCAGTTCTTC

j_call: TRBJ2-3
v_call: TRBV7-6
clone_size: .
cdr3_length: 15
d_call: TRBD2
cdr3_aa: CASSPAWLAADTQYF
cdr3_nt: TGTGCCAGCAGCCCCGCTTGGCTAGCGGCAGATACGCAGTATTTT

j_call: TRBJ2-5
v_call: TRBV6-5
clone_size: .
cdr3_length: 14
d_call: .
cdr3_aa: CASSPAEGKETQYF
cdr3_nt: TGTGCCAGCAGTCCGGCGGAGGGAAAGGAGACCCAGTACTTC

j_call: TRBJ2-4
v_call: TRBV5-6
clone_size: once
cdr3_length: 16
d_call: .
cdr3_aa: CASSLQGRVAKNIQYF
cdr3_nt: TGTGCCAGCAGCTTGCAGGGGAGAGTTGCCAAAAACATTCAGTACTTC

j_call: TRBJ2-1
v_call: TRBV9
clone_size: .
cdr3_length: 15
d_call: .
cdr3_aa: CASSVWGGVGNEQFF
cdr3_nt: TGTGCCAGCAGCGTATGGGGGGGCGTCGGCAATGAGCAGTTCTTC

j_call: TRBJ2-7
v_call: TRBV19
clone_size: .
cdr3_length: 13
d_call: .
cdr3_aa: CASSTSTGYEQYF
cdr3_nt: TGTGCCAGTAGTACCTCAACAGGGTACGAGCAGTACTTC

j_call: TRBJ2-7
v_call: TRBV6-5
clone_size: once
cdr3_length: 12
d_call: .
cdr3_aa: CACQGSRYEQYF
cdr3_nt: TGTGCCTGCCAGGGTAGCAGGTACGAGCAGTACTTC

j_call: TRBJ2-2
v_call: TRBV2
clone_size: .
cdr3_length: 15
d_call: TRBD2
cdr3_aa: CASTTSGGNTGELFF
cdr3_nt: TGTGCCAGCACGACTAGCGGGGGTAACACCGGGGAGCTGTTTTTT

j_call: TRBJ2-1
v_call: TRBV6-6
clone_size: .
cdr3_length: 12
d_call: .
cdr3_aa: CASSDYRDSKFF
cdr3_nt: TGTGCCAGCAGTGACTACCGGGACTCAAAGTTCTTC

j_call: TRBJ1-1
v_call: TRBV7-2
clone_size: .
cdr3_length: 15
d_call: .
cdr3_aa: CASSFLQGWATEAFF
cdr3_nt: TGTGCCAGCAGCTTTCTGCAGGGATGGGCCACTGAAGCTTTCTTT

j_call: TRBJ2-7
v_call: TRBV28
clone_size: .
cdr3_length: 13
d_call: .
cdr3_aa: CARRVVTSYEQYF
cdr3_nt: TGTGCCAGGCGGGTAGTCACCTCCTACGAGCAGTACTTC

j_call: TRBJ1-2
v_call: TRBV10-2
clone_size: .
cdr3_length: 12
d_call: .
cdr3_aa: CASSDGAYGYTF
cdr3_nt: TGCGCCAGCAGTGATGGAGCCTATGGCTACACCTTC

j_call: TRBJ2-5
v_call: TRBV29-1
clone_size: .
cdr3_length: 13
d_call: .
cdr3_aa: CSVDQGPEKTQYF
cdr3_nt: TGCAGCGTTGATCAGGGGCCAGAGAAGACCCAGTACTTC

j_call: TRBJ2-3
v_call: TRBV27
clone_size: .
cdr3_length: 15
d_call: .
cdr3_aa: CASSYRVVDTDTQYF
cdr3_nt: TGTGCCAGCAGTTACAGGGTCGTCGACACAGATACGCAGTATTTT

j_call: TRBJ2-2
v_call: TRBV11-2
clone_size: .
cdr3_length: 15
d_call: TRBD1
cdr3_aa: CASSLRDRNTGELFF
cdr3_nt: TGTGCCAGCAGCCTCCGGGACAGAAACACCGGGGAGCTGTTTTTT

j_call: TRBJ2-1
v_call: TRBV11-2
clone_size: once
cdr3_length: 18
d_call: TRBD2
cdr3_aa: CASSLGLAGGPEVNEQFF
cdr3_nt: TGTGCCAGCAGCCTGGGACTAGCGGGGGGGCCGGAGGTCAATGAGCAGTTCTTC

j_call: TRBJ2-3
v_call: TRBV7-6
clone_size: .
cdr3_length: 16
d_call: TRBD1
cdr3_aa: CASSVDPGQGRDTQYF
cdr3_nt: TGTGCCAGCAGCGTCGACCCGGGACAGGGGAGGGATACGCAGTATTTT

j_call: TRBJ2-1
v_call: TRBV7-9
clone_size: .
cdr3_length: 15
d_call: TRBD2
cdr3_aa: CASSPPGGGGDEQFF
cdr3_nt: TGTGCCAGCAGCCCCCCGGGTGGCGGGGGAGATGAGCAGTTCTTC

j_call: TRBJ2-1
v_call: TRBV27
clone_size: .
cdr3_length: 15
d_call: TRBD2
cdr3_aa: CASSLLLAGGNEQFF
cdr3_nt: TGTGCCAGCAGTTTACTTTTAGCGGGGGGCAATGAGCAGTTCTTC

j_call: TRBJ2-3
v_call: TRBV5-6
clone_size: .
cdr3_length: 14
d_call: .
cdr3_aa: CASSFSSGTDTQYF
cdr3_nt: TGTGCCAGCAGCTTTAGTTCCGGGACAGATACGCAGTATTTT